The present TCR beta chain was sequenced within a study of T-cell reconstitution after alpha-beta-depleted transplantation in children. General study points: T-cell counts and diversity at one year following transplant were attributed mainly to newly produced T cells. It was reported that alpha-beta T cells came from several hundred expanded graft clones (about two months after transplant).

Library preparation (for TCRbeta) was performed with unique molecular identifiers. TCRdb re-analysed the PCR reads in MiXCR, keeping a single row per CDR3 protein. The data hold about 590,000 distinct CDR3 sequences, with roughly 13% observed a single time. Turning to this clonotype: Its antigen is currently unknown.

V was pared by 8 bases and J by 1 base, with 18 bases between. The CDR3 length is 16 residues. CDR1 is DFQATT and CDR2 is SNEGSKA in the germline V gene (reference sequence). This chain joins TRBV20-1 and TRBJ2-6; D ambiguous. The source of this sequence is a male patient younger than 18 who had a stem cell transplant for acute myeloid leukemia, so the T cells may come from the graft donor. The sample in question was PBMCs, mostly from graft donor cells, obtained 360 days after TCRalphabeta/CD19-depleted stem cell transplant. The CDR3 DNA follows: TGCAGTCCGATGACGCCAAGGCGTTCTGGGGCCAACGTCCTGACTTTC. Translating it yields CSPMTPRRSGANVLTF.